One and the same sample provided the 29 T cell receptor beta chains below, sequenced in a study of blood T cell repertoires in COVID-19. The repertoire was sequenced with immunoSEQ multiplex PCR; TCRdb's copy has only in-frame clones and lacks some. In the table there are about 150,000 clones, approximately 80% of which are singletons. Sequencing used peripheral blood. Receptors originate from a man in his forties or fifties with acute or convalescent COVID-19.

The rearrangement joins TRBV2 to TRBJ1-1; D might be TRBD1 (6 bases). The V and J ends lost 6 bases and 1 base respectively, with 12 bases between them. This CDR3 is 14 amino acids long. The germline V gene has CDR1 SNHLY and CDR2 FYNNEI. The CDR3 region has the DNA TGTGCCAGCAGAATGACAGGTGGGAACACTGAAGCTTTCTTT. Residues: CASRMTGGNTEAFF.

The rearrangement links TRBV25-1 to TRBJ1-1, with D possibly TRBD1 on 5 matching bases. The germline V and J ends were trimmed by 3 bases and 2 bases, with 10 bases remaining between them. Per the germline V gene, CDR1 is MGHDK and CDR2 is SYGVNS. This CDR3 is 14 amino acids long. The CDR3 DNA is TGTGCCAGCAGTGAGGCAGGGAAAAACACTGAAGCTTTCTTT. It yields the protein CASSEAGKNTEAFF. Drawing the rest from reference TRBV25-1 and TRBJ1-1, the complete variable domain is EADIYQTPRYLVIGTGKKITLECSQTMGHDKMYWYQQDPGMELHLIHYSYGVNSTEKGDLSSESTVSRIRTEHFPLTLESARPSHTSQYLCASSEAGKNTEAFFGQGTRLTVV.

The chain recombines TRBV24-1 with TRBJ2-1, with a tentative D call TRBD2 (5 bases). Trimming took off 6 bases at V and 0 bases at J, with 8 bases between the two ends. Germline assignment: CDR1 KGHDR and CDR2 SFDVKD. The CDR3 consists of 14 residues. CDR3 nucleotides: TGTGCCACCAGTACTGGGAGCTCCTACAATGAGCAGTTCTTC. This codes for CATSTGSSYNEQFF.

This clone was detected once. This chain links TRBV7-2 with TRBJ2-2, with D possibly being TRBD1 (7 bases). Looked up from germline, CDR1 is SGHTA and CDR2 is FQGNSA. V was shortened by 5 bases and J by 4 bases, with 14 bases between the two germline ends. This CDR3 comprises 15 residues. The CDR3 loop is CASSINRGGTGELFF. In DNA form, the CDR3 reads TGTGCCAGCAGCATTAACAGGGGAGGCACCGGGGAGCTGTTTTTT.

This chain connects TRBV28 to TRBJ1-5, with D hard to call. V lost 5 bases to trimming and J lost 0 bases, with 8 bases between them. The CDR3 contains 14 residues. Germline V gene data show CDR1 as MDHEN and CDR2 as SYDVKM. The CDR3 nucleotides are TGTGCCAGCAGTGAGTTTCATAGCAATCAGCCCCAGCATTTT. Amino acid sequence: CASSEFHSNQPQHF.

The chain is built from TRBV25-1 and TRBJ1-2; D not resolved. The germline V and J ends were trimmed by 3 bases and 2 bases, with 13 bases remaining between them. The V gene's germline CDR1 is MGHDK and CDR2 SYGVNS. The CDR3 spans 15 residues. As DNA, the CDR3 is TGTGCCAGCAGTGATGTCAGTTCCCTCAACTATGGCTACACCTTC. Residues: CASSDVSSLNYGYTF.

This clone was counted ten times or more. V gene TRBV7-9 combines with J gene TRBJ1-1; maybe TRBD1 (6 bases). The CDR3 consists of 15 residues. V lost 1 base and J lost 2, with 11 bases in between. CDR1 is SEHNR and CDR2 is FQNEAQ in the germline V gene (reference sequence). The CDR3 reads CASSLDLGANTEAFF. DNA for the CDR3: TGTGCCAGCAGCTTAGATCTGGGGGCTAACACTGAAGCTTTCTTT.

The chain carries TRBV29-1 and TRBJ1-2; TRBD1 is a possible D gene (5 bases). Trimming stripped 5 bases from V and 4 bases from J, with 14 bases between. The CDR3 loop spans 13 amino acids. The germline gives CDR1 SQVTM, CDR2 ANQGSEA. CDR3 in DNA: TGCAGCGTTCAGACAGTAATAAGCTATGGCTACACCTTC. Protein product: CSVQTVISYGYTF.

The chain is built from TRBV6-6 and TRBJ1-2; D uncertain. V was trimmed by 0 bases and J by 4 bases, leaving 9 bases between them. Germline assignment: CDR1 MNHNY and CDR2 SVGAGI (reference sequence). The CDR3 is 14 amino acids. CDR3 bases: TGTGCCAGCAGTTACTCGGCCGGCGGCTATGGCTACACCTTC. Translating it yields CASSYSAGGYGYTF.

The CDR3 nucleotides are TGTGCCAGTTCGAACGGGGATTCTATGGACTACACCTTC. Encoded protein: CASSNGDSMDYTF. The V call is TRBV19, the J call TRBJ1-2; no reliable D call. V was pared by 8 bases and J by 10 bases, with 20 bases between. The germline V gene encodes CDR1 LNHDA and CDR2 SQIVND (reference sequence). This CDR3 has 13 amino acids.

This clone was observed a few times. The chain carries TRBV5-6 and TRBJ1-3; 11 nucleotides align to TRBD1. V lost 4 bases, J lost 0 bases, and 6 bases stayed unmatched. CDR3 length: 17 amino acids. Germline loops: CDR1 SGHDT, CDR2 YYEEEE. DNA for the CDR3: TGTGCCAGCAGCCATCCCGGGACAGGGGGCTCTGGAAACACCATATATTTT. Protein: CASSHPGTGGSGNTIYF.

V gene TRBV19 combines with J gene TRBJ1-2, with 7 bases matching TRBD1. Germline CDR1 and CDR2: LNHDA and SQIVND (reference sequence). The CDR3 extends over 13 amino acids. The J segment lost 4 bases and the V segment lost 3 bases, leaving 2 bases of the junction unmatched. CDR3 in DNA: TGTGCCAGTAGTATGGACAGGCGCTATGGCTACACCTTC. This sequence encodes CASSMDRRYGYTF. Supplemented by reference TRBV19 and TRBJ1-2, the full variable domain reads DGGITQSPKYLFRKEGQNVTLSCEQNLNHDAMYWYRQDPGQGLRLIYYSQIVNDFQKGDIAEGYSVSREKKESFPLTVTSAQKNPTAFYLCASSMDRRYGYTFGSGTRLTVV.

This chain connects TRBV5-4 to TRBJ1-1, with a possible D match to TRBD1 (5 bases). Per the germline V gene, CDR1 is SGHNT and CDR2 is YYREEE (reference sequence). With 4 bases removed from V and 5 bases from J, the gap between germline ends came to 21 bases. The CDR3 runs to 16 residues. The CDR3 DNA reads as TGTGCCAGCAGCCCACCCGGCAGGGTCGAGGATACTGAAGCTTTCTTT. Amino acids: CASSPPGRVEDTEAFF.

The CDR3, as DNA: TGCAGCGTTGAAGGTGGGACAGGTGCTGATACGCAGTATTTT. The encoded protein is CSVEGGTGADTQYF. This chain uses TRBV29-1 with TRBJ2-3; 8 bases are a match to TRBD1. The germline V gene has CDR1 SQVTM and CDR2 ANQGSEA. CDR3 size: 14 residues. V was pared by 1 base and J by 6 bases, with 6 bases of the junction left unmatched.

There are a few counts of this clone. V gene TRBV2 combines with J gene TRBJ1-2; unclear D gene. The CDR3 extends over 11 amino acids. Germline lookup yields CDR1 SNHLY and CDR2 FYNNEI. V was pared by 5 bases and J by 8 bases, with 9 bases between. The CDR3 reads CASSSPYGYTF. CDR3 bases: TGTGCCAGCAGTTCTCCCTACGGCTACACCTTC.

The chain uses TRBV7-2 and TRBJ2-1; 12 bases agree with TRBD2. The CDR3 runs to 15 residues. CDR1 and CDR2 from the germline V gene are SGHTA and FQGNSA. The V segment lost 7 bases and the J segment 1 base; nucleotides outside the gene matches: 2. The CDR3 nucleotides read TGTGCCAGCACCCTAGCGGGGGGGTCCTACAATGAGCAGTTCTTC. Its translation: CASTLAGGSYNEQFF. The entire variable domain, with the rest obtained from reference TRBV7-2 and TRBJ2-1, is as follows: GAGVSQSPSNKVTEKGKDVELRCDPISGHTALYWYRQSLGQGLEFLIYFQGNSAPDKSGLPSDRFSAERTGGSVSTLTIQRTQQEDSAVYLCASTLAGGSYNEQFFGPGTRLTVL.

This chain links TRBV30 with TRBJ2-1; D is perhaps TRBD1 (6 bases). V lost 2 bases, J lost 10 bases, and 18 bases lay in between. This CDR3 is 14 amino acids long. Germline V gene lookup returns CDR1 GTSNPN and CDR2 SVGIG (reference sequence). CDR3 sequence (DNA): TGTGCCTGGAGTCCGCGGACAGCCCGGCCCGAGCAGTTCTTC. This translates into CAWSPRTARPEQFF.

The V and J genes are TRBV2 and TRBJ1-1; possibly TRBD1 for D (5 bases). This CDR3 comprises 15 residues. V was clipped by 5 bases and J by 1 base, with 14 bases between them. Germline lookup yields CDR1 SNHLY and CDR2 FYNNEI. DNA of the CDR3: TGTGCCAGCAGTATTCAGGGCACTCCGAACACTGAAGCTTTCTTT. Protein sequence: CASSIQGTPNTEAFF.

This chain uses TRBV6-1 with TRBJ1-6, with no clear D. CDR1 is MNHNS, CDR2 SASEGT, per germline. CDR3 length: 14 residues. V was shortened by 0 bases and J by 13 bases, with 13 bases between the two germline ends. The DNA for the CDR3 is TGTGCCAGCAGTGAAGCCTTGAGCCCTTTTCCCCTCCACTTT. Its translation is CASSEALSPFPLHF.

The chain uses TRBV19 and TRBJ2-5, with 9 nucleotides matching TRBD2. This CDR3 spans 15 amino acids. V gave up 2 bases and J gave up 2 bases; unmatched junction bases: 3. The germline CDR1 and CDR2 sequences are LNHDA and SQIVND (reference sequence). The CDR3 DNA sequence: TGTGCCAGTAGTATACTAGCGGGGACACAAGAGACCCAGTACTTC. Amino acid sequence: CASSILAGTQETQYF.

This chain connects TRBV19 to TRBJ1-2, with D perhaps TRBD1 (6 bases). V lost 4 bases to trimming and J lost 8 bases, with 11 bases between them. Germline V gives CDR1 LNHDA, CDR2 SQIVND (reference sequence). The CDR3 totals 12 residues. The chain's CDR3 is CASSTRGNGYTF. The CDR3 bases are TGTGCCAGTAGTACGAGGGGGAACGGCTACACCTTC.

V and J are TRBV6-1 and TRBJ2-7, with D unclear. Germline V gene data show CDR1 as MNHNS and CDR2 as SASEGT. The ends were cut back, 0 bases at V and 4 bases at J, with 10 bases in the middle. CDR3 size: 14 residues. The CDR3 loop is CASSEAAGVYEQYV. DNA for the CDR3: TGTGCCAGCAGTGAAGCGGCAGGCGTATACGAGCAGTACGTC.

The chain is built from TRBV3-1 (or the pseudogene TRBV3-2) and TRBJ2-3; 9 nucleotides agree with TRBD1. The CDR3 sequence is 16 residues long. Germline V gene lookup returns CDR1 LGHDT and CDR2 YNNKEL (reference sequence). With V trimmed by 3 bases and J by 1 base, 5 bases remained unmatched. The CDR3 sequence: CASSHARDRGTDTQYF. As DNA, the CDR3 is TGTGCCAGCAGCCACGCCCGGGACAGGGGCACAGATACGCAGTATTTT.

The CDR3 loop reads CASSQVPGSYSPLHF. DNA for the CDR3: TGTGCCAGCAGCCAAGTCCCAGGGTCCTACTCACCCCTCCACTTT. V gene TRBV4-2 combines with J gene TRBJ1-6, with D perhaps TRBD1 (5 bases). CDR3 length: 15 amino acids. The germline V gene has CDR1 LGHNA and CDR2 YNFKEQ. Deletions cut 1 base from V and 10 bases from J, with 14 bases between.

The V gene is TRBV30, the J gene TRBJ2-5; weak D call: TRBD2 (6 bases). This CDR3 has 15 amino acids. V gave up 0 bases and J gave up 0 bases, with 11 bases separating them. The germline V gene has CDR1 GTSNPN and CDR2 SVGIG (reference sequence). The CDR3 DNA sequence: TGTGCCTGGAGTGTATTGGGACTTAACCAAGAGACCCAGTACTTC. Translated: CAWSVLGLNQETQYF.

In this sample, this clone turned up a few times. The rearrangement links TRBV30 to TRBJ1-1; a possible D gene is TRBD1 (5 bases). Germline CDR1 is GTSNPN and CDR2 is SVGIG (reference sequence). The V end was cut by 4 bases, the J end by 4 bases, with 13 bases between. The CDR3 is made up of 13 amino acids. CDR3 sequence (DNA): TGTGCCTGGACGTACGGAGGGGTCACTGAAGCTTTCTTT. This encodes CAWTYGGVTEAFF. Drawing the rest from reference TRBV30 and TRBJ1-1, the complete variable domain is SQTIHQWPATLVQPVGSPLSLECTVEGTSNPNLYWYRQAAGRGLQLLFYSVGIGQISSEVPQNLSASRPQDRQFILSSKKLLLSDSGFYLCAWTYGGVTEAFFGQGTRLTVV.

The chain carries TRBV14 and TRBJ1-5, with a weak D call TRBD1 (5 bases). Germline CDR1 SGHDN, CDR2 FVKESK. This CDR3 comprises 16 residues. The V and J ends lost 1 base and 5 bases respectively, with 15 bases between them. For the CDR3, the DNA is TGTGCCAGCAGCCAAGGTGGGAGGGGAGGAGATCAGCCCCAGCATTTT. Its protein is CASSQGGRGGDQPQHF.

The V call is TRBV11-2, the J call TRBJ1-2; D gene ambiguous. Germline V CDR1 and CDR2: SGHAT, FQNNGV. Trimming removed 0 bases at V and 8 bases at J, with 7 bases between. The CDR3 has 12 residues. The CDR3 nucleotides read TGTGCCAGCAGCTTAGAAGTAGAGGGCTACACCTTC. It translates to CASSLEVEGYTF.

The chain joins TRBV30 to TRBJ1-2; no clear D gene. From germline, CDR1 is GTSNPN and CDR2 SVGIG (reference sequence). V gave up 1 base and J gave up 4 bases, with 16 bases separating them. The CDR3 extends over 15 amino acids. CDR3 sequence (DNA): TGTGCCTGGAGTGCCTTTCATGAGAGGCCCTATGGCTACACCTTC. This encodes CAWSAFHERPYGYTF.